This passage covers 5 T cell receptor beta chains from one sample sequenced in a study of cytotoxic CD8 clonotypes in ibrutinib-treated CLL. The method was immunoSEQ multiplex PCR; TCRdb's version includes in-frame clones alone and lacks a portion of them. Of around 200,000 clones in the sample, around 75% were seen once. The sequencing used PBMCs, collected after 12 months of ibrutinib treatment. The receptors stem from a human donor with chronic lymphocytic leukemia.

The chain combines TRBV29-1 with TRBJ1-3; 9 nucleotides match TRBD1. The germline CDR1 and CDR2 sequences are SQVTM and ANQGSEA. J lost 4 bases, V lost 6 bases, and 7 bases had no gene match. There are 14 residues in the CDR3. The CDR3 DNA follows: TGCAGCGTGGATACAGGGGGCTCAGGAAACACCATATATTTT. It specifies CSVDTGGSGNTIYF.

CDR3 protein: CASSSGAASTDTQYF. The CDR3 DNA reads TGTGCCAGCAGCTCCGGAGCGGCATCCACAGATACGCAGTATTTT. V and J are TRBV11-3 and TRBJ2-3, with a possible D match to TRBD2 (5 bases). Looked up from germline, CDR1 is SGHNT and CDR2 is YENEEA. The CDR3 runs 15 residues. Trimming removed 4 bases from V and 2 bases from J, with 13 bases in between. The variable domain in full, completed from reference TRBV11-3 and TRBJ2-3, reads EAGVVQSPRYKIIEKKQPVAFWCNPISGHNTLYWYLQNLGQGPELLIRYENEEAVDDSQLPKDRFSAERLKGVDSTLKIQPAELGDSAVYLCASSSGAASTDTQYFGPGTRLTVL.

This chain joins TRBV7-2 and TRBJ1-5; TRBD1 aligns across 7 bases. The CDR3 covers 15 residues. Germline lookup yields CDR1 SGHTA and CDR2 FQGNSA. After removal of 2 bases from V and 3 bases from J, the junction contained 4 bases not matched to a gene. Here the CDR3 DNA reads TGTGCCAGCAGCTTATTCGACAGGGACAATCAGCCCCAGCATTTT. Amino acid sequence: CASSLFDRDNQPQHF.

This chain connects TRBV7-3 to TRBJ2-3, with TRBD2 as a possible D gene (6 bases). The germline gives CDR1 SGHTA, CDR2 FQGTGA. This CDR3 region has 15 residues. V was pared by 3 bases and J by 5 bases, with 15 bases between. CDR3 nucleotide sequence: TGTGCCAGCAGCTTCGGGACCCGGAGGGGAGATACGCAGTATTTT. This sequence encodes CASSFGTRRGDTQYF. Variable domain in full (rest from reference TRBV7-3 and TRBJ2-3): GAGVSQTPSNKVTEKGKYVELRCDPISGHTALYWYRQSLGQGPEFLIYFQGTGAADDSGLPNDRFFAVRPEGSVSTLKIQRTERGDSAVYLCASSFGTRRGDTQYFGPGTRLTVL.

On this clone: Mismatch with germline at one junction end may stem from a read error. This rearrangement joins TRBV7-7 to TRBJ2-5; 8 bases agree with TRBD2. CDR1 is SSHAT and CDR2 is FNYEAQ in the germline V gene (reference sequence). The CDR3 totals 17 residues. The CDR3 region is CASSLDLLAGPQETQYF. For the CDR3, the DNA is TGTGCTAGCAGCTTAGATCTTCTAGCGGGCCCCCAAGAGACCCAGTACTTC. The complete variable domain, with remaining parts taken from reference TRBV7-7 and TRBJ2-5, reads GAGVSQSPRYKVTKRGQDVTLRCDPISSHATLYWYQQALGQGPEFLTYFNYEAQPDKSGLPSDRFSAERPEGSISTLTIQRTEQRDSAMYRCASSLDLLAGPQETQYFGPGTRLLVL.